The T cell receptor beta chain under discussion was sequenced for a study of blood T cell repertoires in COVID-19. Study at large: There were acute and convalescent COVID-19 samples, and they came from the United States, Italy and Spain.

Original data processing: Estimates of nucleated cell counts were drawn from the amplification of reference gene primers. Profiled with immunoSEQ multiplex PCR; TCRdb holds only in-frame clones, not every one. V and J calls and clone size are as listed in that table; D and trimming were resolved from the DNA. The sample has approximately 100,000 clones, 75% to 90% seen once. J lost 10 bases, V lost 7 bases, and 14 bases had no gene match. Per germline, CDR1 LNHDA and CDR2 SQIVND (reference sequence). This CDR3 is 15 amino acids long. This clonotype originated in a man in his 60s with acute or convalescent COVID-19. This chain connects TRBV19 to TRBJ2-3; 10 nucleotides agree with TRBD1. The sample was peripheral blood. This CDR3 is CASNYIPDRGNAQYF. The CDR3 DNA sequence: TGTGCCAGTAATTACATCCCGGACAGGGGGAACGCGCAGTATTTT.